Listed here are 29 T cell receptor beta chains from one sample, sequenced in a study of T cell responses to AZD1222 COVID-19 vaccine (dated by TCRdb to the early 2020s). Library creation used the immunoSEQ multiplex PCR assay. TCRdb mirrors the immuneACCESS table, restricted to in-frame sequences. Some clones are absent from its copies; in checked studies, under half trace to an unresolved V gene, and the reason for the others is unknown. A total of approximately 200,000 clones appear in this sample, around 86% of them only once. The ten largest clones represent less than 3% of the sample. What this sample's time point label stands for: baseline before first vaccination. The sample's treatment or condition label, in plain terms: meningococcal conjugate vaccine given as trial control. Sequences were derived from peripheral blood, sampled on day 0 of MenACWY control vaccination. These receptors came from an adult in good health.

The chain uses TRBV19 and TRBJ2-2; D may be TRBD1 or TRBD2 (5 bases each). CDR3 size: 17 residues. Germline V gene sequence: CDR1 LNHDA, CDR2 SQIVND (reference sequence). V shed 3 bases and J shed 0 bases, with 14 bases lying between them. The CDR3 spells CASSILGTVPNTGELFF. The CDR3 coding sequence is TGTGCCAGTAGTATCTTAGGGACGGTCCCGAACACCGGGGAGCTGTTTTTT. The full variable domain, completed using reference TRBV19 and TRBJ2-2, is DGGITQSPKYLFRKEGQNVTLSCEQNLNHDAMYWYRQDPGQGLRLIYYSQIVNDFQKGDIAEGYSVSREKKESFPLTVTSAQKNPTAFYLCASSILGTVPNTGELFFGEGSRLTVL.

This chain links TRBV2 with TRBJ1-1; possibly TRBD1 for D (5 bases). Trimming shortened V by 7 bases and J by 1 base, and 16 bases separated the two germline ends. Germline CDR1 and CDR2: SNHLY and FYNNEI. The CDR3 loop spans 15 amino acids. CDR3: CASITPGTGNTEAFF. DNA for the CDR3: TGTGCCAGCATCACTCCAGGGACGGGGAACACTGAAGCTTTCTTT.

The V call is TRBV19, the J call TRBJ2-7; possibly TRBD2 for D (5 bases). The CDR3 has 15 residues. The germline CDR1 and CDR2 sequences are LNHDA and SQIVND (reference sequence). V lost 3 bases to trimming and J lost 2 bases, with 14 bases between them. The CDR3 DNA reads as TGTGCCAGTAGTATGGCGCGGGCCTACGCCTACGAGCAGTACTTC. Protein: CASSMARAYAYEQYF.

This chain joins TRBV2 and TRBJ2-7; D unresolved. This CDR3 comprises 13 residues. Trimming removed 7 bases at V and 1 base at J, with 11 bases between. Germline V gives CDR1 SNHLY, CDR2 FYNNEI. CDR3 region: CASTGRASYEQYF. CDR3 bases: TGTGCCAGCACGGGTCGGGCTTCCTACGAGCAGTACTTC.

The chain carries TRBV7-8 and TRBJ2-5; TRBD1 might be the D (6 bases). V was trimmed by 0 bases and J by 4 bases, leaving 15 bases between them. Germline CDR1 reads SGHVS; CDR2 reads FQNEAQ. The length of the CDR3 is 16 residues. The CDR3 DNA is TGTGCCAGCAGCTTAGCGTCTGACAGGAGTATAGAGACCCAGTACTTC. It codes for CASSLASDRSIETQYF.

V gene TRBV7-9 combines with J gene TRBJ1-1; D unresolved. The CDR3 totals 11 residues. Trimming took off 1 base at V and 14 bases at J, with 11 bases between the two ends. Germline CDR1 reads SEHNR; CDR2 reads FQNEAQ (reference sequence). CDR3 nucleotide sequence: TGTGCCAGCAGCTTAGGGCAGATGATCTTCTTT. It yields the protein CASSLGQMIFF.

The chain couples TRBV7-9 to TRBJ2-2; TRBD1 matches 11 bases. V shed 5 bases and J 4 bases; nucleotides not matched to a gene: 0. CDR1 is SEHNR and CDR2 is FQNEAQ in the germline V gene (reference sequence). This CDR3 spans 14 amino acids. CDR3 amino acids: CASSGTGGTGELFF. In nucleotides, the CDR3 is TGTGCCAGCAGCGGGACAGGGGGCACCGGGGAGCTGTTTTTT.

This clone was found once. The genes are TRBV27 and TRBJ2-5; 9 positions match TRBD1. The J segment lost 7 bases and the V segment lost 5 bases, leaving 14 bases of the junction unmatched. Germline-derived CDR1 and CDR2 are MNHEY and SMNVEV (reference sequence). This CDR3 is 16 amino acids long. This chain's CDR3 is CASSPRTGVVKGTQYF. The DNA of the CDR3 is TGTGCCAGCAGTCCCCGGACAGGGGTGGTGAAAGGGACCCAGTACTTC.

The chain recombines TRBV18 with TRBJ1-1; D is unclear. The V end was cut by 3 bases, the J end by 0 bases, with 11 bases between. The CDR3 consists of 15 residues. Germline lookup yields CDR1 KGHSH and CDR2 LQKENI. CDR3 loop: CASSPGVGMNTEAFF. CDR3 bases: TGTGCCAGCTCACCGGGTGTAGGGATGAACACTGAAGCTTTCTTT.

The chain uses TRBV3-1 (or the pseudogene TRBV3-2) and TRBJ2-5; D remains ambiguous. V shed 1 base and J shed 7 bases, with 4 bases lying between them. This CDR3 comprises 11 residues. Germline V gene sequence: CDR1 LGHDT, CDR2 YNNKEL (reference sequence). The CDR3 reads CASSQAGTQYF. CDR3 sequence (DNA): TGTGCCAGCAGCCAAGCGGGGACCCAGTACTTC.

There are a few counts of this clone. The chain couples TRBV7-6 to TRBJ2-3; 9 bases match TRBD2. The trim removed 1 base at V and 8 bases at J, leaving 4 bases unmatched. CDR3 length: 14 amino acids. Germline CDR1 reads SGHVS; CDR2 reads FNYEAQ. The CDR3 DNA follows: TGTGCCAGCAGCTTAGGTAGCGGGAGCACTACGCAGTATTTT. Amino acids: CASSLGSGSTTQYF.

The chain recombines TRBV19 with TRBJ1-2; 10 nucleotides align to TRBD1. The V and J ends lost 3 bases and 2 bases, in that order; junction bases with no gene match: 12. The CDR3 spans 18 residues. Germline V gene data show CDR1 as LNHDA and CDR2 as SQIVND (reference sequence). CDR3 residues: CASSIYGTGVKSNYGYTF. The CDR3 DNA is TGTGCCAGTAGTATTTATGGGACAGGGGTAAAATCGAACTATGGCTACACCTTC.

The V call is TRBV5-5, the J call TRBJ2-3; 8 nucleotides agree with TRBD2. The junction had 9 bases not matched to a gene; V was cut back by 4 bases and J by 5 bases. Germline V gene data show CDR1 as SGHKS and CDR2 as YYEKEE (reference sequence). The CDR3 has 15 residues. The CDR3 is CASSQLQRGLDTQYF. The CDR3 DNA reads TGTGCCAGCAGCCAACTACAGCGGGGGTTAGATACGCAGTATTTT.

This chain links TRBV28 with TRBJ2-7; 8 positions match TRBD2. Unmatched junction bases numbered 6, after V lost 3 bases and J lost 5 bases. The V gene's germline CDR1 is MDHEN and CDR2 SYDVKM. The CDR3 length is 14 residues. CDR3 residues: CASSLIGRADEQYF. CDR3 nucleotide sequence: TGTGCCAGCAGTTTGATCGGGAGGGCCGACGAGCAGTACTTC. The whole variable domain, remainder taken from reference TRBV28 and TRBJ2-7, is DVKVTQSSRYLVKRTGEKVFLECVQDMDHENMFWYRQDPGLGLRLIYFSYDVKMKEKGDIPEGYSVSREKKERFSLILESASTNQTSMYLCASSLIGRADEQYFGPGTRLTVT.

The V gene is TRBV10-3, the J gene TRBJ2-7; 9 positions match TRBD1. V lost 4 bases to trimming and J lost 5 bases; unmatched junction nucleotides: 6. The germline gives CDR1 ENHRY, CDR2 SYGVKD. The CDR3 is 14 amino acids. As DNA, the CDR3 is TGTGCCATCAGTGCGGACAGGGGAGGGGACGAGCAGTACTTC. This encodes CAISADRGGDEQYF.

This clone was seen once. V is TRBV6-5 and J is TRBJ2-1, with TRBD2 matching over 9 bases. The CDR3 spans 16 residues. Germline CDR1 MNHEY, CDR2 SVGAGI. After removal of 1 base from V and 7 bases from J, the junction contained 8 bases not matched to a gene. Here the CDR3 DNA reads TGTGCCAGCAGTTACTTAATGCGGGGGGGCCCTAATGAGCAGTTCTTC. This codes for CASSYLMRGGPNEQFF.

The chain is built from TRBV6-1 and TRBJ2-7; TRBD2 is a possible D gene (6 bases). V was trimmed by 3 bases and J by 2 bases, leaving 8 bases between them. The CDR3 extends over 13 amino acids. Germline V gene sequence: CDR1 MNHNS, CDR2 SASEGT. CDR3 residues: CASSEREAYEQYF. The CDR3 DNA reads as TGTGCCAGCAGTGAGAGGGAGGCCTACGAGCAGTACTTC.

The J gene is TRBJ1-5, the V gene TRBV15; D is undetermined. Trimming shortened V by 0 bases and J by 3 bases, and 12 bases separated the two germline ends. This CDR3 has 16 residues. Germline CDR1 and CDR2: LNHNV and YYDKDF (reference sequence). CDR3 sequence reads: CATSRDFWVDNQPQHF. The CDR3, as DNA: TGTGCCACCAGCAGAGATTTCTGGGTAGACAATCAGCCCCAGCATTTT.

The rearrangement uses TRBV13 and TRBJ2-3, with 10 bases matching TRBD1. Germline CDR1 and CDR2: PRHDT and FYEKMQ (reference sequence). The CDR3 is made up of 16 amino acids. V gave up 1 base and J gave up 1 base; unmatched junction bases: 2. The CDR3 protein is CASSLVGTGGTDTQYF. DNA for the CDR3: TGTGCCAGCAGCTTAGTAGGGACAGGGGGCACAGATACGCAGTATTTT.

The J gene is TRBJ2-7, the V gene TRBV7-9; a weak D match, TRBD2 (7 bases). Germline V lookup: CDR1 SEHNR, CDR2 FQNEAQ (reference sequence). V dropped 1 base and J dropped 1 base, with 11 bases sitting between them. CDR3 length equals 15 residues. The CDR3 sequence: CASSLEGGTSYEQYF. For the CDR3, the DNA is TGTGCCAGCAGCTTAGAGGGGGGGACATCCTACGAGCAGTACTTC.

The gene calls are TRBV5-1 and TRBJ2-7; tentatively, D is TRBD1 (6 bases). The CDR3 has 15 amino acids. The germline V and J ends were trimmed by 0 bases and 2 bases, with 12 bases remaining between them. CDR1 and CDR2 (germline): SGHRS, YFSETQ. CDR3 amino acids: CASSLGADSTYEQYF. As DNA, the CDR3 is TGCGCCAGCAGCTTGGGGGCGGACAGTACCTACGAGCAGTACTTC.

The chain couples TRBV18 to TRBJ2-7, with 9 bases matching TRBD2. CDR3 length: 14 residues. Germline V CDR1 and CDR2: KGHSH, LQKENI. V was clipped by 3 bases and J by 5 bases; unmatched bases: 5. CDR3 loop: CASSPSGRINEQYF. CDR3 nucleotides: TGTGCCAGCTCACCTAGCGGGAGAATCAACGAGCAGTACTTC.

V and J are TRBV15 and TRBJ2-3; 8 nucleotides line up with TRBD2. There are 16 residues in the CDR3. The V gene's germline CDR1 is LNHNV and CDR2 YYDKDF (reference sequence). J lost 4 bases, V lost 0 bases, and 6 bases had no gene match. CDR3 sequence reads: CATSRELAVGPDTQYF. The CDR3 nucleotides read TGTGCCACCAGCAGAGAACTAGCGGTGGGCCCAGATACGCAGTATTTT.

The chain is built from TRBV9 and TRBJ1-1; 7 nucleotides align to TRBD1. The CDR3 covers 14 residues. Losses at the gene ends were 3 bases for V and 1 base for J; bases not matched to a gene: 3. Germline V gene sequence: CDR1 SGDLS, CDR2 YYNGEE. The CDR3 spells CASSARDRNTEAFF. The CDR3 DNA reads TGTGCCAGCAGCGCCCGGGACAGGAACACTGAAGCTTTCTTT.

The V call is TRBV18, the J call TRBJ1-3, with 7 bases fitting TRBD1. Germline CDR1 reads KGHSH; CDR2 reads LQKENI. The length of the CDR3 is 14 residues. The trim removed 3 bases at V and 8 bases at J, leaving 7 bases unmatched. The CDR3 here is CASSPTDRADTIYF. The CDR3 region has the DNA TGTGCCAGCTCACCGACCGACAGGGCGGACACCATATATTTT.

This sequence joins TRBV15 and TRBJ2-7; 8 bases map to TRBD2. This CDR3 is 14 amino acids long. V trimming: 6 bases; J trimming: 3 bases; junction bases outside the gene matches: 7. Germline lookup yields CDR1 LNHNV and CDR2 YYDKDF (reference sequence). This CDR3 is CATRVSGTSYEQYF. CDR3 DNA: TGTGCCACCAGAGTTTCAGGGACTAGCTACGAGCAGTACTTC.

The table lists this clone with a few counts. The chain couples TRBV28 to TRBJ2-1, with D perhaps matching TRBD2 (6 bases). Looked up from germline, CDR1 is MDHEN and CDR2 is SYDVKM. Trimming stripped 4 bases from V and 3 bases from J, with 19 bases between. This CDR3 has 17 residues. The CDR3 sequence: CASSSYRDSRIYNEQFF. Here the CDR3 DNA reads TGTGCCAGCAGTTCATACCGGGACTCCAGGATCTACAATGAGCAGTTCTTC.

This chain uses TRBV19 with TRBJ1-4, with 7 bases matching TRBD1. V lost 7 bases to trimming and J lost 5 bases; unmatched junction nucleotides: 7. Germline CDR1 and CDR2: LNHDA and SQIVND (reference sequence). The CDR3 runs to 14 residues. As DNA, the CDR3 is TGTGCCAGTAACCCGGGACAGAGAAATGAAAAACTGTTTTTT. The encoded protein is CASNPGQRNEKLFF.

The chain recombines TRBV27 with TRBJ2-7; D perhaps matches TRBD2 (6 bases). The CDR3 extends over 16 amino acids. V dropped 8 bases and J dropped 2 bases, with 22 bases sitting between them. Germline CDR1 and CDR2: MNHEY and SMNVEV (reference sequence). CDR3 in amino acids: CASCPRDFLSPYEQYF. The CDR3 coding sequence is TGTGCCAGCTGTCCCCGGGACTTTCTTTCCCCCTACGAGCAGTACTTC.